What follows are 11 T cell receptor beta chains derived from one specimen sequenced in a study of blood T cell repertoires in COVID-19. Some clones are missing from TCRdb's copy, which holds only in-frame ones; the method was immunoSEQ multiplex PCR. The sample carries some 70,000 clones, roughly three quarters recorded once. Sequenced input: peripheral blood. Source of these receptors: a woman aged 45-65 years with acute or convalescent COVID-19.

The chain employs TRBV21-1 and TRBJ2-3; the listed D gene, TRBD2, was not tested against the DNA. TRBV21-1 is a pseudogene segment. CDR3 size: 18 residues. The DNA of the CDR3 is TGTGCCAGCAGCATTAGCGGTAAGAAGTTCAATCGGGAAGATACGCAGTATTTT. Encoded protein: CASSISGKKFNREDTQYF.

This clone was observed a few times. CDR3 residues: CAWSALTSANYGYTF. The CDR3 bases are TGTGCCTGGAGTGCCCTTACGTCGGCTAACTATGGCTACACCTTC. The chain has TRBV30 and TRBJ1-2; D call uncertain. Germline assignment: CDR1 GTSNPN and CDR2 SVGIG (reference sequence). The CDR3 is 15 residues long. Deletions cut 1 base from V and 0 bases from J, with 12 bases between.

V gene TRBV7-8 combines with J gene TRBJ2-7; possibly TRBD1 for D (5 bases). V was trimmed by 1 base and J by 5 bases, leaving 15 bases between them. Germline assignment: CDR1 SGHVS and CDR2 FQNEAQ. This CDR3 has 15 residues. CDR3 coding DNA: TGTGCCAGCAGCTTAGTCTTAGGGTCAGGGCACGAGCAGTACTTC. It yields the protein CASSLVLGSGHEQYF.

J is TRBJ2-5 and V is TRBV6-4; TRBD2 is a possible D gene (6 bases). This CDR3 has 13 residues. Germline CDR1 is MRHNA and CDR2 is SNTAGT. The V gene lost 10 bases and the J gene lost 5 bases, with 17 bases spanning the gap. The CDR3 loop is CATQPDAGETQYF. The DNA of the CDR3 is TGTGCCACCCAACCCGACGCGGGGGAGACCCAGTACTTC.

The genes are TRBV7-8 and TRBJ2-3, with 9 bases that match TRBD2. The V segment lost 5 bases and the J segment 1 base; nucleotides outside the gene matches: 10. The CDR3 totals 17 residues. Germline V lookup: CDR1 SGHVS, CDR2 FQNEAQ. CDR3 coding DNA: TGTGCCAGCAGCCCCTCCCTGGCGGGGGGGGGCACAGATACGCAGTATTTT. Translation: CASSPSLAGGGTDTQYF.

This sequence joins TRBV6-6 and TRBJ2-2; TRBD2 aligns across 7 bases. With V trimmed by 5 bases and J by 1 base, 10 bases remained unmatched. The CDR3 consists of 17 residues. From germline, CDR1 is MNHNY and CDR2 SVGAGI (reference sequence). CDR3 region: CASSHTGTIMNTGELFF. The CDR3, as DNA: TGTGCCAGCAGTCATACCGGGACTATAATGAACACCGGGGAGCTGTTTTTT.

The CDR3: CASSLLLAGVNEQYF. The CDR3 DNA is TGTGCCAGCAGTTTATTACTAGCGGGAGTTAACGAGCAGTACTTC. The chain links TRBV28 to TRBJ2-7, with 11 positions matching TRBD2. CDR3 length: 15 amino acids. V gave up 1 base and J gave up 5 bases; unmatched junction bases: 4. Per germline, CDR1 MDHEN and CDR2 SYDVKM.

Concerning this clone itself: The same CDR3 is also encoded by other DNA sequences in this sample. CDR3 region: CASSVEGGDYQETQYF. The CDR3 bases are TGTGCCAGCAGCGTAGAGGGCGGGGACTATCAAGAGACCCAGTACTTC. The rearrangement links TRBV9 to TRBJ2-5; 7 positions match TRBD2. CDR1 is SGDLS, CDR2 YYNGEE, per germline. V gave up 0 bases and J gave up 2 bases; unmatched junction bases: 7. The CDR3 spans 16 residues.

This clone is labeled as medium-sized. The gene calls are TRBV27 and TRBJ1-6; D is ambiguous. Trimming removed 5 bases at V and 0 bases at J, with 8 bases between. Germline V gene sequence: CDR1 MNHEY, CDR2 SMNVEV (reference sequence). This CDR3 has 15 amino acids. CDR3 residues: CASSARSSYNSPLHF. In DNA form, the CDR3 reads TGTGCCAGCAGTGCGAGGAGCTCCTATAATTCACCCCTCCACTTT.

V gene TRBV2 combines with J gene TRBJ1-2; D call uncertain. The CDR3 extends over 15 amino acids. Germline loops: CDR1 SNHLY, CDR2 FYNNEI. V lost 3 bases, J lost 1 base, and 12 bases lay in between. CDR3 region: CASSESEGINYGYTF. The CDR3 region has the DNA TGTGCCAGCAGTGAGTCTGAGGGAATTAACTATGGCTACACCTTC.

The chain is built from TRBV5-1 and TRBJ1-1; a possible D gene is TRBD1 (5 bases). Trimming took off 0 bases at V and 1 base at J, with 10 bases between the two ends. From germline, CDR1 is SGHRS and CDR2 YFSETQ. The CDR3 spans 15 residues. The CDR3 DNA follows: TGCGCCAGCAGCTTGGTCACAGGAAGGAACACTGAAGCTTTCTTT. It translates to CASSLVTGRNTEAFF.